The 3 T cell receptor beta chains reported below all come from one sample, sequenced in a study of identifying expanded T cells in peripheral blood. Assay used: immunoSEQ multiplex PCR; TCRdb lists only in-frame clones, some missing. The table includes about 78,000 clones, around four fifths detected once. Specimen: blood. The receptors come from a person aged 18-70 years in good health.

The V and J genes are TRBV7-4 and TRBJ1-3; 9 bases are shared with TRBD1. V gave up 5 bases and J gave up 0 bases; unmatched junction bases: 14. CDR3 length: 19 amino acids. Per germline, CDR1 SGHVT and CDR2 SQSDAQ. CDR3: CASSPRDRVWDYSGNTIYF. The CDR3 coding sequence is TGTGCCAGCAGCCCCCGGGACAGGGTTTGGGATTACTCTGGAAACACCATATATTTT.

This chain uses TRBV7-2 with TRBJ1-5; D perhaps matches TRBD1 (6 bases). Trimming stripped 3 bases from V and 7 bases from J, with 10 bases between. Germline V gives CDR1 SGHTA, CDR2 FQGNSA. The CDR3 runs 13 residues. The CDR3 reads CASSLGAGQPQHF. The DNA for the CDR3 is TGTGCCAGCAGCTTGGGGGCCGGGCAGCCCCAGCATTTT.

This clone was seen only a few times. The sample carries other DNA sequences with the same CDR3. The CDR3: CASSGSGRAWETQYF. CDR3 nucleotide sequence: TGTGCCAGCAGCGGTAGCGGGAGGGCCTGGGAGACCCAGTACTTC. The chain couples TRBV9 to TRBJ2-5; TRBD2 aligns across 11 bases. Germline CDR1 and CDR2: SGDLS and YYNGEE. The V segment lost 3 bases and the J segment 5 bases; nucleotides outside the gene matches: 6. The CDR3 is made up of 15 amino acids.